This entry lists 4 T cell receptor beta chains sequenced from one sample in a study of tissue T cells after allogeneic stem cell transplantation. The assay was immunoSEQ multiplex PCR, and TCRdb's table has in-frame clones only and misses some. Of approximately 6,500 clones in the sample, nearly 70% are singletons; the top ten hold less than 9%. Specimen: tissue from the rectum, collected at autopsy. The receptors were sampled from a woman aged 18-55 years with breast cancer.

The genes are TRBV29-1 and TRBJ2-3; 7 nucleotides align to TRBD1. The junction had 7 bases not matched to a gene; V was cut back by 6 bases and J by 1 base. The germline V gene encodes CDR1 SQVTM and CDR2 ANQGSEA. The CDR3 extends over 14 amino acids. The CDR3 DNA sequence: TGCAGCGTGGACCGGGACAGAGGCACAGATACGCAGTATTTT. Translated, it gives CSVDRDRGTDTQYF.

The V gene is TRBV27, the J gene TRBJ2-3; 8 bases align to TRBD2. After removal of 0 bases from V and 6 bases from J, the junction contained 5 bases not matched to a gene. CDR3 size: 15 residues. The germline V gene has CDR1 MNHEY and CDR2 SMNVEV (reference sequence). As DNA, the CDR3 is TGTGCCAGCAGTTTATCCCGCCAGCGGGGGGATACGCAGTATTTT. It specifies CASSLSRQRGDTQYF.

This clone was counted only a few times. For the CDR3, the DNA is TGCGCCAGCAGCCGGAGACAGGGGGCCTCCTATAATTCACCCCTCCACTTT. This translates into CASSRRQGASYNSPLHF. V gene TRBV5-1 combines with J gene TRBJ1-6; 10 bases line up with TRBD1. V gave up 4 bases and J gave up 0 bases; unmatched junction bases: 4. The CDR3 runs to 17 residues. CDR1 is SGHRS, CDR2 YFSETQ, per germline.

This clone was picked up one time. Its ends do not fully match the called genes, so a read error is possible. The chain combines TRBV7-2 with TRBJ2-5, with D perhaps given as TRBD1 or TRBD2 (5 bases each). This CDR3 region has 16 residues. CDR1 and CDR2 (germline): SGHTA, FQGNSA. In DNA, the CDR3 is TGTGCGAGCAGCAGAGTCCCGGCTCGGGGCGGAGAGACCCAGTACTTC. Its translation is CASSRVPARGGETQYF.